The TCR beta chain described here comes from a study of regulatory T cells in long-lasting Graves disease. Ten or more counts support this clonotype. Stated time point: newly diagnosed GD, antithyroid drugs for less than 3 months. Preparation of the TCR library used RNA extracted from PBMCs. Doctors identified Graves' disease using the American Thyroid Association guidelines. EDTA tubes held Nine milliliters of peripheral blood from each patient. The germline V and J ends were trimmed by 0 bases and 5 bases, with 4 bases remaining between them. CDR1 SGHRS and CDR2 YFSETQ come from the germline V gene. This CDR3 is built from 12 residues. Construction of the TCR beta libraries employed iRepertoire HTBI primers in conjunction with Arm-PCR of CDR3 regions. TCRdb reprocessed the multiplex PCR reads via MiXCR and lists one record per CDR3 protein. The sample consists of roughly 610,000 distinct CDR3 sequences, more than 15% of them appearing once.

The same sample was also used in a study of T cells in Graves' hyperthyroidism and ophthalmopathy. From that second work: The HTBI primer set drove a first-round RT-PCR of the TCR CDR3.

This clonotype was sampled from a man between 18 and 35 years old with Graves disease. V and J are TRBV5-1 and TRBJ2-3; D unclear. This specimen consisted of peripheral blood mononuclear cells (PBMCs), obtained at new diagnosis, from a patient treated with antithyroid drugs. The chain's CDR3 is CASSLDEDTQYF. The CDR3 DNA sequence: TGCGCCAGCAGCTTGGACGAAGATACGCAGTATTTT.